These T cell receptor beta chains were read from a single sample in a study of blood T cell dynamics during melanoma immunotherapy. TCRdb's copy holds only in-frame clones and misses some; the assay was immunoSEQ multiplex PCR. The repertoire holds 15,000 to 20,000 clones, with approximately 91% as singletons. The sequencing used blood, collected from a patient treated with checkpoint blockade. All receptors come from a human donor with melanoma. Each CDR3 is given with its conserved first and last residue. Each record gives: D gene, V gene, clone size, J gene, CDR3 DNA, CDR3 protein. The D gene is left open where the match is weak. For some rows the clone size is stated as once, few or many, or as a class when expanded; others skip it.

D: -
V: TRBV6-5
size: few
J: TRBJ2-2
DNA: TGTGCCAGCAGTTACTCGATATACACCGGGGAGCTGTTTTTT
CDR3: CASSYSIYTGELFF

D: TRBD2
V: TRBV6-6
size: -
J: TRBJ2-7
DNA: TGTGCCAGCAGGGAAAGGACTAGCGGGTTCTACGAGCAGTACTTC
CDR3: CASRERTSGFYEQYF

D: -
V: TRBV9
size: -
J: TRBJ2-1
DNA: TGTGCCAGCAGCCCCCGGGACAATACCTACAATGAGCAGTTCTTC
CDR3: CASSPRDNTYNEQFF

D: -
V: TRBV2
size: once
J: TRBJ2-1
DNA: TGTGCCAGCAGTGAGGCAGGCAATGAGCAGTTCTTC
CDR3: CASSEAGNEQFF

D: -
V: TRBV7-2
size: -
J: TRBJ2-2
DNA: TGTGCCAGCAGCTTAGGCGGCTCCACCGGGGAGCTGTTTTTT
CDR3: CASSLGGSTGELFF

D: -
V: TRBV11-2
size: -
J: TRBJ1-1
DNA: TGTGCCAGCAGCACTAGACAGATGAACACTGAAGCTTTCTTT
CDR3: CASSTRQMNTEAFF

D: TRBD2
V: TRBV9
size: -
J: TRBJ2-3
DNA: TGTGCCAGCAGCGTAGTAGGCGGGGGGGAAACAGATACGCAGTATTTT
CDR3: CASSVVGGGETDTQYF

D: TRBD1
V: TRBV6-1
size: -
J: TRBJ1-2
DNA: TGTGCCAGCAGCTCCGGGACAGGGCTGGTTGGCTACACCTTC
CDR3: CASSSGTGLVGYTF

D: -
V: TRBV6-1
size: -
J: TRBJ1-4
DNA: TGTGCCAGCAGTGAAGCGCTAGGGCAGGGAGGCGAAAAACTGTTTTTT
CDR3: CASSEALGQGGEKLFF

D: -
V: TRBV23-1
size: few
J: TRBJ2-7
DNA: TGCGCCAGCAGTCAATCCCCTCGGGGAAAAAACGAGCAGTACTTC
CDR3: CASSQSPRGKNEQYF

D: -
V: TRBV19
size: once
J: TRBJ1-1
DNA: TGTGCCAGTAGGGGGTTGACTGCGAACACTGAAGCTTTCTTT
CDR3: CASRGLTANTEAFF

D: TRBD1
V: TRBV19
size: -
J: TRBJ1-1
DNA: TGTGCCAGTAGTTTCCGGACAGGAATGAACACTGAAGCTTTCTTT
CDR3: CASSFRTGMNTEAFF

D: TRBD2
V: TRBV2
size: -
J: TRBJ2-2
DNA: TGTGCCAGCAGGCCCGGACTAGCGGGGGACCACCACCCAGGGCTGTTTTTT
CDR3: CASRPGLAGDHHPGLFF

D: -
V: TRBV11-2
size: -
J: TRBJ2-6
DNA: TGTGCCAGCAGCTTAGACAGGGTGGGGGCCAACGTCCTGACTTTC
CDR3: CASSLDRVGANVLTF

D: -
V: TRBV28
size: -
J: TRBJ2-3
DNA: TGTGCCAGCACCTCCGGAAAGCGGGGCACAGATACGCAGTATTTT
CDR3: CASTSGKRGTDTQYF

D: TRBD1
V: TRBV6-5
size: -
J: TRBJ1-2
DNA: TGTGCCAGCAGTTACTCCTCCGGACAGGGCCGTTATGGCTACACCTTC
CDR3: CASSYSSGQGRYGYTF

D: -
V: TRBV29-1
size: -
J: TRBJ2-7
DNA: TGCAGCGTTGAATGGCACGGGAGATCCGAGCAGTACTTC
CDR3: CSVEWHGRSEQYF

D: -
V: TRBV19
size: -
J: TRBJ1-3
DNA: TGTGCCAGCAGACCAGGGCAGGGGTCCGGAAACACCATATATTTT
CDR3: CASRPGQGSGNTIYF

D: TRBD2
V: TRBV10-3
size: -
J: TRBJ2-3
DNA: TGTGCCATCAGTGAGTCGGCGGGGGGGGTCAGCACAGATACGCAGTATTTT
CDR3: CAISESAGGVSTDTQYF

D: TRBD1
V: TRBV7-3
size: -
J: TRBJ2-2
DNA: TGTGCCAGCAGCTGGGGACAGTCCAACACCGGGGAGCTGTTTTTT
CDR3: CASSWGQSNTGELFF

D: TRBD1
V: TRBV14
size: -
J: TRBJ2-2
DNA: TGTGCCAGCAGCCGTCAGGGGGCGACTACCCCCGGGGAGCTGTTTTTT
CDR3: CASSRQGATTPGELFF

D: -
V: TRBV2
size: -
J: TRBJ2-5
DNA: TGTGCCAGCAGTGGGGCCTGGGGTCTGGCAGAGACCCAGTACTTC
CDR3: CASSGAWGLAETQYF

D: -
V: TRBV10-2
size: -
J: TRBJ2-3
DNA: TGCGCCAGCAGGAGGGGGTCACCCCGGACAGATACGCAGTATTTT
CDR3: CASRRGSPRTDTQYF

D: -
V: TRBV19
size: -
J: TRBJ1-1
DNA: TGTGCCAGTAGGCCTCGGGGGGACACTGAAGCTTTCTTT
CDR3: CASRPRGDTEAFF

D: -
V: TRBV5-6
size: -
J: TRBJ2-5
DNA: TGTGCCAGCAGCTTAAGCCGGGGCAAACAAGAGACCCAGTACTTC
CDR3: CASSLSRGKQETQYF

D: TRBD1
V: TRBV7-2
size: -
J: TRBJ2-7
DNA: TGTGCCAGCAGCTCCCCTCCCGGGACAGGGGGCTTTTCATCCTACGAGCAGTACTTC
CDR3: CASSSPPGTGGFSSYEQYF

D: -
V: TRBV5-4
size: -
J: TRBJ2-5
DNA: TGTGCCAGCAGCCAAAGGGTCAGGACGGAAGAGACCCAGTACTTC
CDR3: CASSQRVRTEETQYF

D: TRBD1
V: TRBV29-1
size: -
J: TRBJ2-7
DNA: TGCAGCGGGGGGGGACAGGGGGGCGAGCAGTACTTC
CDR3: CSGGGQGGEQYF

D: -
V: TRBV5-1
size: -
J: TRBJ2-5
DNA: TGCGCCAGCAACGAGGGGGGGCTAGAGACCCAGTACTTC
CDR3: CASNEGGLETQYF

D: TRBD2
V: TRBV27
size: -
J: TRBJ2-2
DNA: TGTGTACGAGGGGAGGGCTCCGGGGAGCTGTTTTTT
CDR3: CVRGEGSGELFF

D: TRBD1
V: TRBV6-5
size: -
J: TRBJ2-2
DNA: TGTGCCAGCAGGGGGACAGGGCGAAACACCGGGGAGCTGTTTTTT
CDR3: CASRGTGRNTGELFF

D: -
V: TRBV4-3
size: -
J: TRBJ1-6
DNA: TGCGCCAGCAGCCAAGATCGGGGGGGTAGTTCACCCCTCCACTTT
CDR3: CASSQDRGGSSPLHF

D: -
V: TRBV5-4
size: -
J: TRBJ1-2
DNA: TGTGCCAGCAGCTTGGGGGCAGAGGTATCCTATGGCTACACCTTC
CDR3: CASSLGAEVSYGYTF